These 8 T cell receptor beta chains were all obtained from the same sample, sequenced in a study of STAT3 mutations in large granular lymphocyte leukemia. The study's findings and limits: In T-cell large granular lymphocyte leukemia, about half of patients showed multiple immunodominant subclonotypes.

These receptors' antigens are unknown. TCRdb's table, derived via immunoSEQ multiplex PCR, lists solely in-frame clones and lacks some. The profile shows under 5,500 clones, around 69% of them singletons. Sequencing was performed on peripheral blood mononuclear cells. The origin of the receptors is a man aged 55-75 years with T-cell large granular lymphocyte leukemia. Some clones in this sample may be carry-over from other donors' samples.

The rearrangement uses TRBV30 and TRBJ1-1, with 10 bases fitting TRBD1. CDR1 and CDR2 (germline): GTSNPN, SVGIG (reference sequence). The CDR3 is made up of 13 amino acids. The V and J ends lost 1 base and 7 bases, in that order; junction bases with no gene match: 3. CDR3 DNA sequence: TGTGCCTGGAGTGGGACAGGGGGAGGTGAAGCTTTCTTT. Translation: CAWSGTGGGEAFF.

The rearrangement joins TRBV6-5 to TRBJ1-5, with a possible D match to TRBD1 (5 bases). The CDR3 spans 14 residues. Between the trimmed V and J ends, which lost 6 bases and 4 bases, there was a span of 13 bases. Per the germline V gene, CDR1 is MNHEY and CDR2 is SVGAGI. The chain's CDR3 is CASRARGGNQPQHF. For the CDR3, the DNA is TGTGCCAGCAGGGCACGGGGGGGAAATCAGCCCCAGCATTTT.

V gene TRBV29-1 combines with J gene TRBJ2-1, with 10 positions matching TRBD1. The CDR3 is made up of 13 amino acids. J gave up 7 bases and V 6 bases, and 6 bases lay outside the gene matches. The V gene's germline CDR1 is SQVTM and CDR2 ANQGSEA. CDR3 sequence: CSVRDRGSNEQFF. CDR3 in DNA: TGCAGCGTACGGGACAGGGGATCAAATGAGCAGTTCTTC.

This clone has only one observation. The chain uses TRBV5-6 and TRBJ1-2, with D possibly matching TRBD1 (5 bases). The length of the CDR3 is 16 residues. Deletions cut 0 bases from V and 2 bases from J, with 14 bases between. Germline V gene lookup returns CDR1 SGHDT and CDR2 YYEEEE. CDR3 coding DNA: TGTGCCAGCAGCTTGGCCGTTTCAGGGCGAAACTATGGCTACACCTTC. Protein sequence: CASSLAVSGRNYGYTF.

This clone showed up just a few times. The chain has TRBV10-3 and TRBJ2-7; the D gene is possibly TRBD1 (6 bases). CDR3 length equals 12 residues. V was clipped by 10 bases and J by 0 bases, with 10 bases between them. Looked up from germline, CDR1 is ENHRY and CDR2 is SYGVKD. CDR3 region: CATGDNSYEQYF. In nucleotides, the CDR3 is TGTGCCACCGGGGACAACTCCTACGAGCAGTACTTC.

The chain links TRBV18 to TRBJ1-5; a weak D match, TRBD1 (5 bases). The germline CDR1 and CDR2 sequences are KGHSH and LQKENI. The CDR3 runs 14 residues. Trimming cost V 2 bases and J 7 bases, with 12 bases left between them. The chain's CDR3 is CASSPSPGGQPQHF. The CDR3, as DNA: TGTGCCAGCTCACCAAGCCCCGGGGGGCAGCCCCAGCATTTT. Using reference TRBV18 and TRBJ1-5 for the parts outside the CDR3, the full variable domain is NAGVMQNPRHLVRRRGQEARLRCSPMKGHSHVYWYRQLPEEGLKFMVYLQKENIIDESGMPKERFSAEFPKEGPSILRIQQVVRGDSAAYFCASSPSPGGQPQHFGDGTRLSIL.

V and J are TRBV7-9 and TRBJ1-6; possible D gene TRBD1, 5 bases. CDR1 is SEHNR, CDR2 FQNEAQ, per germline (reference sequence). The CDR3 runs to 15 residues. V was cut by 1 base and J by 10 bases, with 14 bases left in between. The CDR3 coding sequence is TGTGCCAGCAGCTTAGGTCGGGGGGATAGGTCACCCCTCCACTTT. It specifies CASSLGRGDRSPLHF.

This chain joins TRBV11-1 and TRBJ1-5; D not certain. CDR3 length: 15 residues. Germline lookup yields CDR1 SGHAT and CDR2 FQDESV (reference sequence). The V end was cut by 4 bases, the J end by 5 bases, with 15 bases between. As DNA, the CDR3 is TGTGCCAGCAGCTCGAGACGGACCCTTTATCAGCCCCAGCATTTT. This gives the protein CASSSRRTLYQPQHF.